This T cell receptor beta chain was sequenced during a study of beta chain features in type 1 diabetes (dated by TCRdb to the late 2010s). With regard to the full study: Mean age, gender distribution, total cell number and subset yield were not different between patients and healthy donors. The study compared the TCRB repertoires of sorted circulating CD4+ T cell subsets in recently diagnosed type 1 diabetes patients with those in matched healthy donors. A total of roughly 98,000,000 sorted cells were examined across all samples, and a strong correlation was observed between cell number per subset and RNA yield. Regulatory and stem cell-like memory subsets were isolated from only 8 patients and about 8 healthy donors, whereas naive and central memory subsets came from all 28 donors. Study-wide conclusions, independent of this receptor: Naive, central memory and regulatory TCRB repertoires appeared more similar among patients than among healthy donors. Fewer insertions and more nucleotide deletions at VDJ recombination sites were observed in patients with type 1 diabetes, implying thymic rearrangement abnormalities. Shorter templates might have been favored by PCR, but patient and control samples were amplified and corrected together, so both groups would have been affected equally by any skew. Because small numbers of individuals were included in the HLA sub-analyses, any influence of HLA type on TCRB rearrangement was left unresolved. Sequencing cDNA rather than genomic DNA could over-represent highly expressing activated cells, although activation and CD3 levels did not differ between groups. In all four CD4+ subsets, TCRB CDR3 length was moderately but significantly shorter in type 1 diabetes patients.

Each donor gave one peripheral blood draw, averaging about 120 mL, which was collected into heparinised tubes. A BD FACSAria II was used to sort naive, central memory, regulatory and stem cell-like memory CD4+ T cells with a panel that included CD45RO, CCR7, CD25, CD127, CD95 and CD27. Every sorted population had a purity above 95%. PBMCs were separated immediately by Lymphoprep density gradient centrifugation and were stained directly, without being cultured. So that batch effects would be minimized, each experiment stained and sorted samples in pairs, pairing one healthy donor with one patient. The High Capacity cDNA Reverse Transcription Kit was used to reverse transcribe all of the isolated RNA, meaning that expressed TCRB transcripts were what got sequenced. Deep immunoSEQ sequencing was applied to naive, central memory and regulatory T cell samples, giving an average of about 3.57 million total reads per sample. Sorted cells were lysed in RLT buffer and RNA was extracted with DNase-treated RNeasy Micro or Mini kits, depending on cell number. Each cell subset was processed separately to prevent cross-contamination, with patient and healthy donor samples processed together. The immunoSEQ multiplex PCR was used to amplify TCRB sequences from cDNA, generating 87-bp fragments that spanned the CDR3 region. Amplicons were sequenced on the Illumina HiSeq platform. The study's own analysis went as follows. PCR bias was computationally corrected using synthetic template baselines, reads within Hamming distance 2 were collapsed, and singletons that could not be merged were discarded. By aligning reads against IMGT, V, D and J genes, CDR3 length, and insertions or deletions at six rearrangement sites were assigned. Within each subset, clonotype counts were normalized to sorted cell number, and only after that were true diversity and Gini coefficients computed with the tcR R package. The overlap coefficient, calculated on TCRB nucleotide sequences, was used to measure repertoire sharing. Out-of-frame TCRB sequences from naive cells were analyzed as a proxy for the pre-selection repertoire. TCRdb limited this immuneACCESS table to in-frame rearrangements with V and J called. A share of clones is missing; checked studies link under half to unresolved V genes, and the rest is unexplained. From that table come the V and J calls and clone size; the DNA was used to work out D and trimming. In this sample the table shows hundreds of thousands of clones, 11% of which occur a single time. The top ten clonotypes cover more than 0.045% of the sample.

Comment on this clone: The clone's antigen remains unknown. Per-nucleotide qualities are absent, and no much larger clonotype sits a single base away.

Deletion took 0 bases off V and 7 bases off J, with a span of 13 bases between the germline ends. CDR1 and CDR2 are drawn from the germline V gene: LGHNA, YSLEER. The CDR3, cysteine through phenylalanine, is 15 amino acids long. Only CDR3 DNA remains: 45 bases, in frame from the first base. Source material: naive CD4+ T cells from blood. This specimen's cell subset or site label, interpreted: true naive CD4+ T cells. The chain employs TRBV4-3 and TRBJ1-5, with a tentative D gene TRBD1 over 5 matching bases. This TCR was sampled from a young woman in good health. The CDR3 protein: CASSQEPGIGQPQHF. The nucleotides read TGCGCCAGCAGCCAAGAGCCAGGGATTGGCCAGCCCCAGCATTTT.